These 2 T cell receptor beta chains were sequenced from one sample in a study of cytomegalovirus exposure and HLA in healthy donors. Primers: 60 Vbeta forward and 13 Jbeta reverse. TCRdb's copy holds only in-frame clones and misses some; the assay was immunoSEQ multiplex PCR. The table records 100,000 to 150,000 clones, roughly 74% of them present only once. What was sequenced was PBMCs. The receptors come from a woman in her fifties or sixties in good health and CMV-seropositive.

The J gene is TRBJ1-2, the V gene TRBV28; TRBD1 matches 9 bases. CDR1 is MDHEN, CDR2 SYDVKM, per germline. The CDR3 has 18 residues. The V gene end was trimmed by 3 bases and the J gene end by 2 bases; junction bases not matched to a gene: 13. The CDR3 DNA follows: TGTGCCAGCAGTTTGGACGAGGGACAGGGAGTGACAAACTATGGCTACACCTTC. Translating it yields CASSLDEGQGVTNYGYTF.

Worth noting for this clone: The sample holds other DNA sequences that translate to the same CDR3. The rearrangement links TRBV13 to TRBJ1-6, with unresolved D. The CDR3 totals 14 residues. The germline V and J ends were trimmed by 5 bases and 0 bases, with 5 bases remaining between them. Germline-derived CDR1 and CDR2 are PRHDT and FYEKMQ (reference sequence). CDR3 sequence (DNA): TGTGCCAGCAGCGTTAGCTCCTATAATTCACCCCTCCACTTT. Protein sequence: CASSVSSYNSPLHF.